Presented here are 5 T cell receptor beta chains from one specimen sequenced in a study of T-cell reconstitution after alpha-beta-depleted transplantation in children. A library of TCRbeta sequences, prepared with unique molecular identifiers, was generated. TCRdb re-analysed the PCR reads in MiXCR, keeping a single row per CDR3 protein. The sample holds hundreds of thousands of distinct CDR3 sequences, approximately 8.9% seen once. The sequencing here drew on PBMCs, mostly from graft donor cells, taken 180 days after TCRalphabeta/CD19-depleted stem cell transplant. These TCRs come from a male patient between 10 and 17 years old who had a stem cell transplant for acute lymphoblastic leukemia, so the T cells may come from the graft donor.

This clonotype was observed at least ten times. This rearrangement joins TRBV12-3 or TRBV12-4 to TRBJ1-2; D might be TRBD1 (5 bases). V dropped 7 bases and J dropped 4 bases, with 19 bases sitting between them. The CDR3 spans 15 residues. The CDR3 DNA sequence: TGTGCCAGCACCCTCACTTTAAGGGGATCCTATGGCTACACCTTC. Protein sequence: CASTLTLRGSYGYTF.

In this sample, this clonotype turned up many times. The rearrangement joins TRBV7-6 to TRBJ2-7; D is possibly TRBD1 (5 bases). Trimming took off 1 base at V and 5 bases at J, with 15 bases between the two ends. The germline CDR1 and CDR2 sequences are SGHVS and FNYEAQ. The CDR3 extends over 15 amino acids. Here the CDR3 reads CASSLGPAGWDEQYF. In DNA, the CDR3 is TGTGCCAGCAGCTTAGGACCGGCAGGGTGGGACGAGCAGTACTTC.

The sample holds many counts of this clonotype. The chain recombines TRBV6-5 with TRBJ2-3; D call uncertain. Germline CDR1 and CDR2: MNHEY and SVGAGI. V was trimmed by 2 bases and J by 5 bases, leaving 11 bases between them. The CDR3 loop spans 14 amino acids. The CDR3 sequence: CASSYSLVVDTQYF. In DNA form, the CDR3 reads TGTGCCAGCAGTTACAGTCTAGTTGTAGATACGCAGTATTTT.

This clonotype showed up many times. This chain joins TRBV5-6 and TRBJ2-5; possibly TRBD1 for D (5 bases). CDR3 length: 16 residues. Per germline, CDR1 SGHDT and CDR2 YYEEEE. The V and J ends lost 1 base and 4 bases respectively, with 17 bases between them. The CDR3 reads CASSLLIWQGRETQYF. DNA of the CDR3: TGTGCCAGCAGCTTGTTAATTTGGCAGGGAAGAGAGACCCAGTACTTC.

This clonotype was seen repeatedly, ten times or more. This sequence joins TRBV7-8 and TRBJ2-7, with 7 bases identical to TRBD2. The CDR3 is 17 residues long. From germline, CDR1 is SGHVS and CDR2 FQNEAQ. V lost 1 base and J lost 3; bases outside the gene matches: 12. CDR3 amino acids: CASSLGTGFGGGYEQYF. In nucleotides, the CDR3 is TGTGCCAGCAGCTTAGGAACAGGATTTGGCGGGGGCTACGAGCAGTACTTC.